This is a list of T cell receptor beta chains from one sample in a study of T cells after yellow fever vaccination. In TCRdb, the 5' RACE reads were re-called with MiXCR into one record per CDR3 protein. The sample holds about 150,000 distinct CDR3 sequences, under 7% seen once. This specimen was CD4+ T cells sorted from PBMCs, taken 10 days after the yellow fever booster vaccination. These receptors were collected from a man aged 30 to 45 who received the YFV17D yellow fever vaccine. Both conserved end residues are part of each CDR3. Fields, in order: D gene, J gene, clone size, V gene, CDR3 protein, CDR3 DNA. A D gene is named only where the DNA matches it firmly. Size tells how often a clone was seen (once, few, many) or the class of an expanded clone, and some rows leave it out.

d_gene: -
j_gene: TRBJ1-1
abundance: many
v_gene: TRBV7-6
CDR3aa: CASSLSASHTEAFF
CDR3nt: TGTGCCAGCAGCTTATCGGCCTCGCACACTGAAGCTTTCTTT

d_gene: -
j_gene: TRBJ2-5
abundance: many
v_gene: TRBV20-1
CDR3aa: CSARDRRSNKETQYF
CDR3nt: TGCAGTGCTAGAGATAGGAGGAGTAATAAAGAGACCCAGTACTTC

d_gene: -
j_gene: TRBJ2-1
abundance: many
v_gene: TRBV25-1
CDR3aa: CASSEYSGSRNEQFF
CDR3nt: TGTGCCAGCAGTGAATATTCCGGGAGCAGAAATGAGCAGTTCTTC

d_gene: -
j_gene: TRBJ2-3
abundance: many
v_gene: TRBV29-1
CDR3aa: CSVVQPPEVTDTQYF
CDR3nt: TGCAGCGTTGTGCAGCCCCCCGAGGTCACAGATACGCAGTATTTT

d_gene: -
j_gene: TRBJ2-5
abundance: many
v_gene: TRBV5-5
CDR3aa: CASSLRDGIEETQYF
CDR3nt: TGTGCCAGCAGCCTTCGGGACGGTATTGAAGAGACCCAGTACTTC

d_gene: TRBD1
j_gene: TRBJ1-5
abundance: many
v_gene: TRBV28
CDR3aa: CASSFRTGVNQPQHF
CDR3nt: TGTGCCAGCAGTTTTAGGACAGGAGTAAATCAGCCCCAGCATTTT

d_gene: -
j_gene: TRBJ2-1
abundance: many
v_gene: TRBV6-2/TRBV6-3
CDR3aa: CASGRLGEQFF
CDR3nt: TGTGCCAGCGGGAGGTTGGGTGAGCAGTTCTTC

d_gene: -
j_gene: TRBJ1-1
abundance: many
v_gene: TRBV7-6
CDR3aa: CASSLDARGTEAFF
CDR3nt: TGTGCCAGCAGCTTAGACGCGCGGGGGACTGAAGCTTTCTTT

d_gene: TRBD2
j_gene: TRBJ2-5
abundance: many
v_gene: TRBV5-1
CDR3aa: CASSLVLAGRETQYF
CDR3nt: TGCGCCAGCAGCTTGGTTCTAGCGGGACGAGAGACCCAGTACTTC

d_gene: -
j_gene: TRBJ1-1
abundance: many
v_gene: TRBV18
CDR3aa: CASSPGFGNTEAFF
CDR3nt: TGTGCCAGCTCACCGGGCTTTGGGAACACTGAAGCTTTCTTT

d_gene: -
j_gene: TRBJ2-1
abundance: many
v_gene: TRBV12-3/TRBV12-4
CDR3aa: CASSLGDKEYNEQFF
CDR3nt: TGTGCCAGCAGTTTAGGGGACAAGGAATACAATGAGCAGTTCTTC

d_gene: -
j_gene: TRBJ2-3
abundance: -
v_gene: TRBV29-1
CDR3aa: CSVGVGSGTTDTQYF
CDR3nt: TGCAGCGTTGGAGTGGGTTCGGGAACTACAGATACGCAGTATTTT

d_gene: TRBD1
j_gene: TRBJ2-3
abundance: -
v_gene: TRBV5-1
CDR3aa: CASSRDRVADTQYF
CDR3nt: TGCGCCAGCAGCCGGGACAGGGTTGCAGATACGCAGTATTTT

d_gene: TRBD2
j_gene: TRBJ2-7
abundance: many
v_gene: TRBV11-2
CDR3aa: CASRKTGTSVYEQYF
CDR3nt: TGTGCCAGCAGGAAGACCGGGACTAGCGTCTACGAGCAGTACTTC

d_gene: TRBD2
j_gene: TRBJ2-5
abundance: many
v_gene: TRBV7-2
CDR3aa: CASSLTSSGETQYF
CDR3nt: TGTGCCAGCAGCTTAACCTCTAGCGGAGAGACCCAGTACTTC

d_gene: -
j_gene: TRBJ1-2
abundance: many
v_gene: TRBV12-3/TRBV12-4
CDR3aa: CASSLVRGDGYTF
CDR3nt: TGTGCCAGCAGTTTGGTCCGGGGGGATGGCTACACCTTC

d_gene: -
j_gene: TRBJ2-2
abundance: many
v_gene: TRBV14
CDR3aa: CASRVGRNQNTGELFF
CDR3nt: TGTGCCAGCAGGGTTGGTCGGAACCAGAACACCGGGGAGCTGTTTTTT

d_gene: TRBD2
j_gene: TRBJ2-1
abundance: few
v_gene: TRBV5-4
CDR3aa: CASSLWTSGSNEQFF
CDR3nt: TGTGCCAGCAGCTTGTGGACTAGCGGGTCTAATGAGCAGTTCTTC

d_gene: -
j_gene: TRBJ1-5
abundance: -
v_gene: TRBV29-1
CDR3aa: CSVAGSGGQPQHF
CDR3nt: TGCAGCGTTGCAGGAAGTGGAGGTCAGCCCCAGCATTTT

d_gene: -
j_gene: TRBJ2-2
abundance: many
v_gene: TRBV4-3
CDR3aa: CASSQESAANTGELFF
CDR3nt: TGCGCCAGCAGCCAAGAGTCGGCAGCGAACACCGGGGAGCTGTTTTTT

d_gene: TRBD2
j_gene: TRBJ2-1
abundance: few
v_gene: TRBV7-2
CDR3aa: CASSIAGGTYNEQFF
CDR3nt: TGTGCCAGCAGCATAGCGGGAGGAACCTACAATGAGCAGTTCTTC

d_gene: -
j_gene: TRBJ2-7
abundance: few
v_gene: TRBV7-2
CDR3aa: CASSTRGTGRSYEQYF
CDR3nt: TGTGCCAGCAGCACCAGGGGTACAGGACGCTCCTACGAGCAGTACTTC

d_gene: TRBD2
j_gene: TRBJ2-1
abundance: many
v_gene: TRBV7-2
CDR3aa: CASSSGLAGVNEQFF
CDR3nt: TGTGCCAGCAGCTCGGGACTAGCGGGAGTAAATGAGCAGTTCTTC

d_gene: -
j_gene: TRBJ2-1
abundance: many
v_gene: TRBV7-2
CDR3aa: CASSLVFLETGQFF
CDR3nt: TGTGCCAGCAGCTTAGTGTTCTTGGAAACGGGGCAGTTCTTC

d_gene: -
j_gene: TRBJ1-1
abundance: many
v_gene: TRBV20-1
CDR3aa: CSARGSTSGTEAFF
CDR3nt: TGCAGTGCCCGAGGATCCACCTCTGGGACTGAAGCTTTCTTT

d_gene: TRBD2
j_gene: TRBJ2-1
abundance: many
v_gene: TRBV27
CDR3aa: CASSLTSGSHHEQFF
CDR3nt: TGTGCCAGCAGTCTGACTAGCGGGAGTCACCATGAGCAGTTCTTC

d_gene: TRBD2
j_gene: TRBJ2-7
abundance: many
v_gene: TRBV7-2
CDR3aa: CASRLAGAPYEQYF
CDR3nt: TGTGCCTCCAGACTAGCGGGGGCCCCCTACGAGCAGTACTTC

d_gene: TRBD2
j_gene: TRBJ2-7
abundance: -
v_gene: TRBV5-1
CDR3aa: CASSLGGLANEQYF
CDR3nt: TGCGCCAGCAGCTTGGGGGGACTAGCTAACGAGCAGTACTTC

d_gene: TRBD1
j_gene: TRBJ2-7
abundance: few
v_gene: TRBV11-3
CDR3aa: CASSSTRQGAHSYEQYF
CDR3nt: TGTGCCAGCAGCTCCACCCGACAGGGGGCCCACTCCTACGAGCAGTACTTC

d_gene: TRBD1
j_gene: TRBJ1-5
abundance: many
v_gene: TRBV12-3/TRBV12-4
CDR3aa: CASSLEGQGHQPQHF
CDR3nt: TGTGCCAGCAGTTTAGAGGGACAGGGGCATCAGCCCCAGCATTTT

d_gene: TRBD2
j_gene: TRBJ2-1
abundance: many
v_gene: TRBV12-3/TRBV12-4
CDR3aa: CASSLAAGLAGEQFF
CDR3nt: TGTGCCAGCAGTTTAGCGGCGGGACTAGCGGGTGAGCAGTTCTTC

d_gene: TRBD2
j_gene: TRBJ2-7
abundance: many
v_gene: TRBV18
CDR3aa: CASSLSLAGEDSYEQYF
CDR3nt: TGTGCCAGCTCACTGAGTTTAGCGGGAGAGGACTCCTACGAGCAGTACTTC

d_gene: TRBD2
j_gene: TRBJ2-5
abundance: many
v_gene: TRBV6-5
CDR3aa: CASSHTSGRAADQYF
CDR3nt: TGTGCCAGCAGCCACACTAGCGGGAGGGCGGCGGACCAGTACTTC

d_gene: -
j_gene: TRBJ2-2
abundance: -
v_gene: TRBV5-1
CDR3aa: CASSSQTDLFGGELFF
CDR3nt: TGCGCCAGCAGCTCCCAAACAGACCTTTTCGGCGGGGAGCTGTTTTTT

d_gene: -
j_gene: TRBJ1-6
abundance: many
v_gene: TRBV28
CDR3aa: CASRIHGDNSPLHF
CDR3nt: TGTGCCAGCAGGATACACGGCGACAATTCACCCCTCCACTTT

d_gene: TRBD2
j_gene: TRBJ2-7
abundance: many
v_gene: TRBV5-1
CDR3aa: CASSLASGTYEQYF
CDR3nt: TGCGCCAGCAGCTTGGCTAGCGGGACTTACGAGCAGTACTTC

d_gene: -
j_gene: TRBJ1-1
abundance: many
v_gene: TRBV2
CDR3aa: CASTGLGTEAFF
CDR3nt: TGTGCCAGCACGGGATTGGGGACTGAAGCTTTCTTT

d_gene: TRBD2
j_gene: TRBJ2-7
abundance: many
v_gene: TRBV4-1
CDR3aa: CASSQEISGVAFSYEQYF
CDR3nt: TGCGCCAGCAGCCAAGAGATCAGCGGGGTGGCCTTTTCCTACGAGCAGTACTTC

d_gene: -
j_gene: TRBJ2-6
abundance: many
v_gene: TRBV7-3
CDR3aa: CASSPDLGANVLTF
CDR3nt: TGTGCCAGCAGCCCCGACCTGGGGGCCAACGTCCTGACTTTC

d_gene: TRBD1
j_gene: TRBJ1-1
abundance: many
v_gene: TRBV5-1
CDR3aa: CASKFTGGTEAFF
CDR3nt: TGCGCCAGCAAATTTACAGGGGGCACTGAAGCTTTCTTT

d_gene: TRBD1
j_gene: TRBJ1-5
abundance: many
v_gene: TRBV7-2
CDR3aa: CASSFPGGGQPQHF
CDR3nt: TGTGCCAGCAGCTTCCCAGGGGGCGGTCAGCCCCAGCATTTT

d_gene: TRBD1
j_gene: TRBJ1-2
abundance: few
v_gene: TRBV29-1
CDR3aa: CSSGTVNYGYTF
CDR3nt: TGCAGCTCCGGGACAGTTAACTATGGCTACACCTTC

d_gene: TRBD2
j_gene: TRBJ2-3
abundance: many
v_gene: TRBV10-1
CDR3aa: CASGSGLAGSDTQYF
CDR3nt: TGCGCCAGCGGCTCAGGACTAGCGGGCTCAGATACGCAGTATTTT

d_gene: -
j_gene: TRBJ2-1
abundance: many
v_gene: TRBV24-1
CDR3aa: CATSDLEAGSYNEQFF
CDR3nt: TGTGCCACCAGTGATTTGGAAGCGGGCTCCTACAATGAGCAGTTCTTC

d_gene: TRBD2
j_gene: TRBJ2-1
abundance: many
v_gene: TRBV10-1
CDR3aa: CASGVVSSGQLIEQFF
CDR3nt: TGCGCCAGCGGAGTGGTTTCTAGCGGCCAGTTAATTGAGCAGTTCTTC

d_gene: -
j_gene: TRBJ2-5
abundance: many
v_gene: TRBV28
CDR3aa: CASSSRETQYF
CDR3nt: TGTGCCAGCAGTTCCCGAGAGACCCAGTACTTC

d_gene: -
j_gene: TRBJ2-3
abundance: many
v_gene: TRBV5-1
CDR3aa: CASSPRDLTDTQYF
CDR3nt: TGCGCCAGCAGCCCCCGGGACCTAACAGATACGCAGTATTTT

d_gene: -
j_gene: TRBJ1-3
abundance: many
v_gene: TRBV20-1
CDR3aa: CSASSAGNGNTIYF
CDR3nt: TGCAGTGCCAGCTCGGCAGGGAATGGAAACACCATATATTTT

d_gene: TRBD2
j_gene: TRBJ2-7
abundance: many
v_gene: TRBV6-5
CDR3aa: CASSYSTREGRGQYF
CDR3nt: TGTGCCAGCAGTTACTCGACGCGGGAGGGCAGGGGGCAGTACTTC

d_gene: -
j_gene: TRBJ1-5
abundance: many
v_gene: TRBV7-2
CDR3aa: CASSLGPNQPQHF
CDR3nt: TGTGCCAGCAGCTTAGGGCCCAATCAGCCCCAGCATTTT

d_gene: TRBD1
j_gene: TRBJ1-2
abundance: many
v_gene: TRBV7-9
CDR3aa: CASSLRGTGSNYGYTF
CDR3nt: TGTGCCAGCAGCTTAAGAGGGACAGGGTCTAACTATGGCTACACCTTC

d_gene: -
j_gene: TRBJ2-1
abundance: many
v_gene: TRBV20-1
CDR3aa: CSAPRRLVDNEQFF
CDR3nt: TGCAGTGCCCCCCGCAGGCTAGTTGACAATGAGCAGTTCTTC

d_gene: TRBD1
j_gene: TRBJ2-5
abundance: many
v_gene: TRBV5-1
CDR3aa: CASSLDRGQETQYF
CDR3nt: TGCGCCAGCAGCTTGGACAGGGGGCAAGAGACCCAGTACTTC

d_gene: -
j_gene: TRBJ2-5
abundance: many
v_gene: TRBV7-2
CDR3aa: CASSWGLETQYF
CDR3nt: TGTGCCAGCAGCTGGGGTTTAGAGACCCAGTACTTC

d_gene: TRBD2
j_gene: TRBJ2-7
abundance: many
v_gene: TRBV5-1
CDR3aa: CASSLVPLGTSGRSGEQYF
CDR3nt: TGCGCCAGCAGCTTGGTCCCTCTAGGGACTAGCGGGAGAAGTGGCGAGCAGTACTTC